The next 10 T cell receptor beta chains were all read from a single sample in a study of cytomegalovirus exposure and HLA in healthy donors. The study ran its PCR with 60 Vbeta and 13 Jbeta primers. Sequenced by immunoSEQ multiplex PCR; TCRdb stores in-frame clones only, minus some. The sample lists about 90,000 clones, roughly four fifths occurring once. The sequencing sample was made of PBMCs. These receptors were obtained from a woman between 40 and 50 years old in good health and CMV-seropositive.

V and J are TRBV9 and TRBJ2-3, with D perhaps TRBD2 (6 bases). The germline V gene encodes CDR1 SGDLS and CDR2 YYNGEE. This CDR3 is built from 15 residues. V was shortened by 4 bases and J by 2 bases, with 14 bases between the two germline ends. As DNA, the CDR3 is TGTGCCAGCAGCCCCCAGGGACTTTCCACAGATACGCAGTATTTT. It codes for CASSPQGLSTDTQYF.

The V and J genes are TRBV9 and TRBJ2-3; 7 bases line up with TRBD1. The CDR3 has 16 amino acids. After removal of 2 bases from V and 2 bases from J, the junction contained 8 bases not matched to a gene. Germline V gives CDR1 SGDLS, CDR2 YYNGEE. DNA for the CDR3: TGTGCCAGCAGCGTCACAGGGGCGTCTAACACAGATACGCAGTATTTT. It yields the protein CASSVTGASNTDTQYF.

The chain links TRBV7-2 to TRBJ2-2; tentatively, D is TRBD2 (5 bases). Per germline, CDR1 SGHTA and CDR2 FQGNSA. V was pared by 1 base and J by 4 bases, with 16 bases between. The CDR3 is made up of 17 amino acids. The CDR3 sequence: CASSLGIAGTTTGELFF. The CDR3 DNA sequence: TGTGCCAGCAGCTTAGGTATCGCGGGTACTACCACCGGGGAGCTGTTTTTT.

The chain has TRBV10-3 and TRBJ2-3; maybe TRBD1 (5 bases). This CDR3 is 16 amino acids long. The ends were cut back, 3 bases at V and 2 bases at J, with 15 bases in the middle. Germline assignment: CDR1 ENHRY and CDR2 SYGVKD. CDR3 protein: CAISDPVGVDTDTQYF. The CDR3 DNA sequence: TGTGCCATCAGTGACCCTGTAGGGGTGGACACAGATACGCAGTATTTT.

CDR3 bases: TGTGCCAGCAGCTTCGGACAGGGGGCGGGCACTGAAGCTTTCTTT. This sequence encodes CASSFGQGAGTEAFF. This chain links TRBV7-9 with TRBJ1-1; 11 bases map to TRBD1. The CDR3 runs to 15 residues. V was clipped by 3 bases and J by 4 bases; unmatched bases: 4. Germline loops: CDR1 SEHNR, CDR2 FQNEAQ (reference sequence).

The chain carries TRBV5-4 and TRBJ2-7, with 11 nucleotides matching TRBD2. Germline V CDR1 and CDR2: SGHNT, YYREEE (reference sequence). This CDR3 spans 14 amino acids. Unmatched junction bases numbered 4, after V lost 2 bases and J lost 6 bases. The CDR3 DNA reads TGTGCCAGCAGCTTTAGCGGGAGGGACCGCGAGCAGTACTTC. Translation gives CASSFSGRDREQYF.

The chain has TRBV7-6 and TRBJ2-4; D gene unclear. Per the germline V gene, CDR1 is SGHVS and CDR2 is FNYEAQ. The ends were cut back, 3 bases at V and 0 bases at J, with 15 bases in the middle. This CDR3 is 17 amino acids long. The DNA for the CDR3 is TGTGCCAGCAGCTTGGATAGCCCTTTAATAGCCAAAAACATTCAGTACTTC. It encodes CASSLDSPLIAKNIQYF.

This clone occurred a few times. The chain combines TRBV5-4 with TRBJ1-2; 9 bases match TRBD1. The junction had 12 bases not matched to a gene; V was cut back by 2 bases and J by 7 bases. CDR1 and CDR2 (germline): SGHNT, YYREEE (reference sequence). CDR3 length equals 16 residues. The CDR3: CASSLSTTGTGSGYTF. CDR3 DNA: TGTGCCAGCAGCTTATCGACAACCGGGACAGGGAGTGGCTACACCTTC.

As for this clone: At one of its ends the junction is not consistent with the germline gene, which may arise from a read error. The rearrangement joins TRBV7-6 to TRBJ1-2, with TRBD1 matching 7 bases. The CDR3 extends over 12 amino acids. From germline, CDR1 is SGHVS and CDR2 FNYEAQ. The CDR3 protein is CATSKGAEGYTF. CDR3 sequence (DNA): TGTGCCACCAGCAAGGGGGCGGAGGGCTACACCTTC. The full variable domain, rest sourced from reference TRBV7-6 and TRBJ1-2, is GAGVSQSPRYKVTKRGQDVALRCDPISGHVSLYWYRQALGQGPEFLTYFNYEAQQDKSGLPNDRFSAERPEGSISTLTIQRTEQRDSAMYRCATSKGAEGYTFGSGTRLTVV.

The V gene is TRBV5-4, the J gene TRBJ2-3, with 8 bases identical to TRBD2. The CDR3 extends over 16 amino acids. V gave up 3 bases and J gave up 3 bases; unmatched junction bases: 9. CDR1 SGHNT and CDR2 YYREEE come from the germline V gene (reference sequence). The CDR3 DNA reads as TGTGCCAGCAGCTGGGTAGCGGGAAGGAGAACAGATACGCAGTATTTT. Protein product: CASSWVAGRRTDTQYF.